This is a list of T cell receptor beta chains from one sample in a study of OX40 agonist ivuxolimab in advanced cancers. TCRdb's table, derived via immunoSEQ multiplex PCR, lists solely in-frame clones and lacks some. The sample contains tens of thousands of clones, 90% to 95% of which appear only once. The input for sequencing was CD4+ or CD8+ T cells sorted from blood, taken in a trial of the OX40 agonist ivuxolimab. These receptors came from an adult with an advanced solid tumor such as melanoma, head and neck, liver or kidney cancer. Each CDR3 is given with its conserved first and last residue. D genes are given only for firm matches. The size field is filled for only some rows; it gives once, few, many or a size class.

size	V	D	length	J	DNA	CDR3
NA	TRBV6-6	NA	15	TRBJ2-3	TGTGCCAGCAGTTACTCAGGTTTAAGGACAGATACGCAGTATTTT	CASSYSGLRTDTQYF
NA	TRBV28	NA	14	TRBJ1-1	TGTGCCAGCAGTTCCCCCGGAAGGGACACTGAAGCTTTCTTT	CASSSPGRDTEAFF
NA	TRBV7-9	NA	16	TRBJ1-6	TGTGCCAGCAGCTTACAGGACCGCTCCTATAATTCACCCCTCCACTTT	CASSLQDRSYNSPLHF
once	TRBV2	NA	13	TRBJ2-2	TGTGCCAGCACCGCTCAGAACACCGGGGAGCTGTTTTTT	CASTAQNTGELFF
NA	TRBV2	TRBD1	13	TRBJ2-5	TGTGCCAGCACCCTGGGACAGGGTGAGACCCAGTACTTC	CASTLGQGETQYF
NA	TRBV28	NA	13	TRBJ2-4	TGTGCCAGCATGGGGGAGGTGCGAAACATTCAGTACTTC	CASMGEVRNIQYF
NA	TRBV29-1	NA	11	TRBJ1-4	TGCAGCGTTGGAGAGGGTGAAAAACTGTTTTTT	CSVGEGEKLFF
NA	TRBV28	NA	16	TRBJ1-5	TGTGCCAGCAGTCTGCTACGTTCAGGGGCCTATCAGCCCCAGCATTTT	CASSLLRSGAYQPQHF
once	TRBV9	TRBD2	13	TRBJ2-7	TGTGCCAGCAGCGCTAGCGGACCGGGATGGCAGTACTTC	CASSASGPGWQYF
NA	TRBV20-1	NA	11	TRBJ1-2	TGCAGTGCTAGAGATCGGGGTGGCTACACCTTC	CSARDRGGYTF
NA	TRBV7-8	TRBD1	14	TRBJ2-7	TGTGCCAGTTCCTCGGGACAGAGCTCCTACGAGCAGTACTTC	CASSSGQSSYEQYF
NA	TRBV28	NA	16	TRBJ2-3	TGTGCCAGCAGTACAGGGTGGAGGGCTGGACGGGATACGCAGTATTTT	CASSTGWRAGRDTQYF
once	TRBV2	TRBD2	16	TRBJ2-3	TGTGCCAGCAGCCGGGGACGGGAGGGGAGGGCAGATACGCAGTATTTT	CASSRGREGRADTQYF
NA	TRBV11-3	TRBD1	13	TRBJ1-5	TGTGCCAGCAGCGGGGACAGGGATCAGCCCCAGCATTTT	CASSGDRDQPQHF
few	TRBV7-2	TRBD2	15	TRBJ2-7	TGTGCCAGCAGACTCGGGACTAGCGGGTCGTACGAGCAGTACTTC	CASRLGTSGSYEQYF
NA	TRBV28	TRBD1	14	TRBJ1-2	TGTGCCAGCAGTTTAGGGGACAGCCGGTTTGGCTACACCTTC	CASSLGDSRFGYTF
NA	TRBV5-1	TRBD2	17	TRBJ2-3	TGCGCCAGCAGCTTGGAGGTGGCTAGCGGGAATCCAGATACGCAGTATTTT	CASSLEVASGNPDTQYF
NA	TRBV28	TRBD1	15	TRBJ1-5	TGTGCCAGCAGTAAACTGGGACAGGGGGCTCAGCCCCAGCATTTT	CASSKLGQGAQPQHF
NA	TRBV4-3	TRBD1	15	TRBJ1-1	TGCGCCAGCAGCCGGTCCGGGACAGGGTGGACTGAAGCTTTCTTT	CASSRSGTGWTEAFF
NA	TRBV18	TRBD2	16	TRBJ2-7	TGTGCCAGCTCACCAACCTTGGGGGGGGACTCGTACGAGCAGTACTTC	CASSPTLGGDSYEQYF
NA	TRBV19	NA	16	TRBJ1-5	TGTGCCAGTAGTGTAAATGGGGGATATAGCAATCAGCCCCAGCATTTT	CASSVNGGYSNQPQHF
NA	TRBV4-1	NA	16	TRBJ1-4	TGCGCCAGCAGCCCCCCGGGGGTACCAACTAATGAAAAACTGTTTTTT	CASSPPGVPTNEKLFF
NA	TRBV28	NA	12	TRBJ2-2	TGTGCCAGCAGAACGGGGACCGGGGAGCTGTTTTTT	CASRTGTGELFF
NA	TRBV30	TRBD2	17	TRBJ2-7	TGTGCCTGGAGGGGACTAGCGGGAGGGCCTTGGGCCTACGAGCAGTACTTC	CAWRGLAGGPWAYEQYF
NA	TRBV28	NA	14	TRBJ1-2	TGTGCCAGCAGTTTCCCAGCCTCAATGAGGGGCTACACCTTC	CASSFPASMRGYTF
NA	TRBV6-6	TRBD1	15	TRBJ2-1	TGTGCCAGCAGTTATCCCGGACAGGGGGCTGTTGAGCAGTTCTTC	CASSYPGQGAVEQFF
NA	TRBV27	NA	13	TRBJ2-3	TGTGCCAGCAAAAGGCACGCCGGAGATACGCAGTATTTT	CASKRHAGDTQYF
NA	TRBV5-4	TRBD1	14	TRBJ1-6	TGTGCCAGCAGCTCCGGGGACAGAAATTCACCCCTCCACTTT	CASSSGDRNSPLHF
NA	TRBV5-6	TRBD1	15	TRBJ1-4	TGTGCCAGCAGCTTGGGACAGGGGGGGCATGAAAAACTGTTTTTT	CASSLGQGGHEKLFF
NA	TRBV6-1	NA	11	TRBJ1-5	TGTGCCAGCAGTGAGCTGGAGGGACCGCATTTT	CASSELEGPHF
few	TRBV5-4	NA	14	TRBJ2-1	TGTGCCAGCAGCTTGGCTAGTAGGCCAACAGAGCAGTTCTTC	CASSLASRPTEQFF
NA	TRBV4-2	NA	11	TRBJ1-1	TGTGCCAGCAGCCTCAACACTGAAGCTTTCTTT	CASSLNTEAFF
NA	TRBV6-5	NA	11	TRBJ1-5	TGTGCCAGCAGTGAAGGTCAGCCCCAGCATTTT	CASSEGQPQHF
NA	TRBV7-8	NA	13	TRBJ1-5	TGTGCCAGCAGCTTAGGAGGGGGTCAGCCCCAGCATTTT	CASSLGGGQPQHF
NA	TRBV28	TRBD1	15	TRBJ2-2	TGTGCCAGCATCCCAAACAGGGGGAACACCGGGGAGCTGTTTTTT	CASIPNRGNTGELFF
NA	TRBV29-1	NA	10	TRBJ2-3	TGCAGCGTTCGAACAGATACGCAGTATTTT	CSVRTDTQYF
NA	TRBV14	TRBD2	18	TRBJ2-3	TGTGCCAGCAGCCTCTCCCGGTTACTAGCGGGAGTCACAGATACGCAGTATTTT	CASSLSRLLAGVTDTQYF
NA	TRBV7-9	NA	14	TRBJ2-7	TGTGCCAGCAGCTTACTAGCGAGCGCCTACGAGCAGTACTTC	CASSLLASAYEQYF
NA	TRBV27	TRBD1	16	TRBJ2-7	TGTGCCAGCAGTTTAACAGCCCGGACAGGGGTCTACGAGCAGTACTTC	CASSLTARTGVYEQYF
NA	TRBV5-4	NA	14	TRBJ2-3	TGTGCCAGCAGCGTTCGTAGGGACACAGATACGCAGTATTTT	CASSVRRDTDTQYF
NA	TRBV4-1	NA	14	TRBJ1-5	TGCGCCAGCAGCCAAGACGGGGGACACAAGCCCCAGCATTTT	CASSQDGGHKPQHF
NA	TRBV5-5	TRBD1	16	TRBJ1-1	TGTGCCAGCAGCTTGGCCCCGGGACAGGGGAACACTGAAGCTTTCTTT	CASSLAPGQGNTEAFF
NA	TRBV28	TRBD1	15	TRBJ1-2	TGTGCCAGCAGTCAACCTGGGACAGGGTGGTATGGCTACACCTTC	CASSQPGTGWYGYTF
once	TRBV5-1	NA	16	TRBJ2-5	TGCGCCAGCAGCTTGAGTTCGGGCCCAGAGAGGGAGACCCAGTACTTC	CASSLSSGPERETQYF
NA	TRBV7-3	TRBD1	19	TRBJ2-2	TGTGCCAGCAGCTCCCAACGCGCCGGGACAGGGTTTCAAAACGGGGAGCTGTTTTTT	CASSSQRAGTGFQNGELFF